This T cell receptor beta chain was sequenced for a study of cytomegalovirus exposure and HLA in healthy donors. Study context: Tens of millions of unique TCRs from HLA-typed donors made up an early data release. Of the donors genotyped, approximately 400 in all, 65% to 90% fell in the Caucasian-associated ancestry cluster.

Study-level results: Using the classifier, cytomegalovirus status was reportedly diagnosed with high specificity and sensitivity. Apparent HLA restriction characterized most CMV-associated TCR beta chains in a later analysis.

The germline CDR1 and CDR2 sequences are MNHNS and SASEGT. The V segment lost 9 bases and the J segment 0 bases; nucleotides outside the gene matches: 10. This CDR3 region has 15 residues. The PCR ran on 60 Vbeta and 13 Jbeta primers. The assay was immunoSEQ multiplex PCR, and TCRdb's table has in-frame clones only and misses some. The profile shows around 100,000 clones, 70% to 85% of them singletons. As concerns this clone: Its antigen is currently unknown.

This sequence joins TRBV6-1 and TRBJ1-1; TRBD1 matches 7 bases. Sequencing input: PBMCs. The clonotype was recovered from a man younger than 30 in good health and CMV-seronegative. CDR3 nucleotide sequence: TGTGCCAGTACACAGGGGCCAACTATGAACACTGAAGCTTTCTTT. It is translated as CASTQGPTMNTEAFF.